This T cell receptor (beta chain) appears in the sequencing data of a study of shared clonotypes between healthy human individuals. About the research overall: Donors had three CD4 naive, three CD4 memory, two CD8 naive and one CD8 memory plate apiece. Findings and limits, study-wide: It was anticipated that sequencing depth would influence how many clonotypes donors shared. Sampling included only blood; tissue repertoires likely differ. Relative to memory subsets, naive subsets generally showed larger estimated richness.

With regard to this clone: What it binds is not known.

The ends were cut back, 3 bases at V and 13 bases at J, with 16 bases in the middle. Germline CDR1 is MDHEN and CDR2 is SYDVKM. CDR3 size: 13 residues. Assay used: immunoSEQ multiplex PCR; TCRdb lists only in-frame clones, some missing. The table has about 1.9 million clones, 90% to 95% seen once; the top ten hold roughly 1.7%. Naive CD8 populations comprised CD45RO-negative cells positively selected for CCR7, excluding terminally differentiated effector memory CD45RA+ cells. Sequencing input: naive CD8+ T cells from PBMCs. The chain uses TRBV28 and TRBJ2-1; D not resolved. This TCR was sampled from a young man in good health. Some clones in this sample may be carry-over from other donors' samples. Here the CDR3 reads CASSFASANIQFF. The CDR3 DNA reads as TGTGCCAGCAGTTTTGCCAGCGCTAACATTCAGTTCTTC.